A single sample is the source of the 25 T cell receptor beta chains below, sequenced in a study of OX40 agonist ivuxolimab in advanced cancers. This table comes from immunoSEQ multiplex PCR, and its TCRdb copy is limited to in-frame clones, with some not included. The sample has 55,000 to 80,000 clones; about 88% are singletons. The sequences come from CD4+ or CD8+ T cells sorted from blood, collected in a trial of the OX40 agonist ivuxolimab. These TCRs come from an adult with an advanced solid tumor such as melanoma, head and neck, liver or kidney cancer.

V gene TRBV27 combines with J gene TRBJ2-7, with 7 bases aligning to TRBD1. Germline CDR1 is MNHEY and CDR2 is SMNVEV (reference sequence). The CDR3 is 14 residues long. The V and J ends lost 6 bases and 2 bases, in that order; junction bases with no gene match: 7. The CDR3 loop is CASRLGQGAYEQYF. For the CDR3, the DNA is TGTGCCAGCAGACTCGGTCAGGGGGCCTACGAGCAGTACTTC.

CDR3 sequence: CASKRGVETQYF. CDR3 DNA: TGTGCCAGCAAGCGGGGAGTAGAGACCCAGTACTTC. V is TRBV7-2 and J is TRBJ2-5; 7 nucleotides match TRBD2. The V and J ends lost 7 bases and 4 bases, in that order; junction bases with no gene match: 3. Germline V gene data show CDR1 as SGHTA and CDR2 as FQGNSA. The CDR3 sequence is 12 residues long.

CDR3 residues: CASSELGVYNSPLHF. The CDR3 nucleotides are TGTGCCAGCAGTGAACTGGGGGTCTATAATTCACCCCTCCACTTT. The rearrangement joins TRBV6-1 to TRBJ1-6; D possibly corresponds to TRBD1 (5 bases). The CDR3 extends over 15 amino acids. From germline, CDR1 is MNHNS and CDR2 SASEGT. V dropped 2 bases and J dropped 3 bases, with 8 bases sitting between them.

This clone was seen only a few times. The V gene is TRBV5-1, the J gene TRBJ1-2, with TRBD1 matching over 7 bases. This CDR3 spans 13 amino acids. Unmatched junction bases numbered 1, after V lost 2 bases and J lost 3 bases. CDR1 is SGHRS and CDR2 is YFSETQ in the germline V gene. The CDR3 DNA reads TGCGCCAGCAGCTTCACAGGGGACTATGGCTACACCTTC. It is translated as CASSFTGDYGYTF.

The sample holds a few counts of this clone. The rearrangement links TRBV2 to TRBJ1-2, with D possibly matching TRBD1 (5 bases). The ends were cut back, 4 bases at V and 5 bases at J, with 14 bases in the middle. The V gene's germline CDR1 is SNHLY and CDR2 FYNNEI. The CDR3 length is 14 residues. The DNA of the CDR3 is TGTGCCAGCAGTGTGGCAGGGAGTGGGTATGGCTACACCTTC. Its protein product is CASSVAGSGYGYTF.

The CDR3 coding sequence is TGTGCCAGCCTAGGGGGAGCAGGGGCCAGCAATGAGCAGTTCTTC. The encoded protein is CASLGGAGASNEQFF. V usage is TRBV18 and J usage is TRBJ2-1; tentative D call: TRBD1 (6 bases). Per the germline V gene, CDR1 is KGHSH and CDR2 is LQKENI. V was clipped by 8 bases and J by 6 bases, with 20 bases between them. The CDR3 is 15 amino acids. The complete variable domain, with remaining parts taken from reference TRBV18 and TRBJ2-1, reads NAGVMQNPRHLVRRRGQEARLRCSPMKGHSHVYWYRQLPEEGLKFMVYLQKENIIDESGMPKERFSAEFPKEGPSILRIQQVVRGDSAAYFCASLGGAGASNEQFFGPGTRLTVL.

This chain links TRBV6-1 with TRBJ2-3; D remains unclear. Germline loops: CDR1 MNHNS, CDR2 SASEGT. The CDR3 extends over 15 amino acids. Trimming shortened V by 2 bases and J by 1 base, and 10 bases separated the two germline ends. CDR3 loop: CASSEIRVRTDTQYF. The CDR3 bases are TGTGCCAGCAGTGAAATCCGGGTGCGCACAGATACGCAGTATTTT.

The chain uses TRBV4-1 and TRBJ2-1; D unclear. CDR1 MGHRA and CDR2 YSYEKL come from the germline V gene. V was cut by 3 bases and J by 4 bases, with 10 bases left in between. The CDR3 spans 14 residues. The DNA for the CDR3 is TGCGCCAGCAGCCACCCGGACCGATACAATGAGCAGTTCTTC. This codes for CASSHPDRYNEQFF.

The rearrangement joins TRBV19 to TRBJ2-1, with 12 bases identical to TRBD2. This CDR3 comprises 15 residues. Germline V gene sequence: CDR1 LNHDA, CDR2 SQIVND (reference sequence). The junction had 7 bases not matched to a gene; V was cut back by 6 bases and J by 7 bases. CDR3 DNA: TGTGCCAGTAGGACTAGCGGGAGTGGGGAGAATGAGCAGTTCTTC. This encodes CASRTSGSGENEQFF.

Only a few counts were recorded for this clone. The gene calls are TRBV6-1 and TRBJ2-1; the D is unclear. V lost 9 bases to trimming and J lost 6 bases, with 9 bases between them. CDR3 length: 11 amino acids. Germline assignment: CDR1 MNHNS and CDR2 SASEGT. CDR3 in amino acids: CASLRLNEQFF. CDR3 DNA sequence: TGTGCCAGTTTGCGACTCAATGAGCAGTTCTTC.

V is TRBV28 and J is TRBJ1-4; 7 bases align to TRBD1. Germline V gene data show CDR1 as MDHEN and CDR2 as SYDVKM. Germline trimming cut 5 bases from V and 11 bases from J; bases unmatched to any gene: 5. The CDR3 covers 12 residues. CDR3 bases: TGTGCCAGCAGTCTTGGGGACAGTAAACTGTTTTTT. Protein product: CASSLGDSKLFF. Drawing the rest from reference TRBV28 and TRBJ1-4, the complete variable domain is DVKVTQSSRYLVKRTGEKVFLECVQDMDHENMFWYRQDPGLGLRLIYFSYDVKMKEKGDIPEGYSVSREKKERFSLILESASTNQTSMYLCASSLGDSKLFFGSGTQLSVL.

CDR3 in amino acids: CASSRQGTNTGELFF. The DNA of the CDR3 is TGTGCCAGCAGCAGACAGGGAACGAACACCGGGGAGCTGTTTTTT. This rearrangement joins TRBV6-5 to TRBJ2-2; 7 bases align to TRBD1. This CDR3 region has 15 residues. CDR1 and CDR2 (germline): MNHEY, SVGAGI. Trimming at V came to 6 bases and at J to 0 bases, leaving 4 bases not matched to a gene.

CDR3 nucleotide sequence: TGTGCCACCAACAAGACAGGGTCGGGCGGCTACACCTTC. Its protein is CATNKTGSGGYTF. The V and J genes are TRBV15 and TRBJ1-2, with 7 positions matching TRBD1. The junction had 10 bases not matched to a gene; V was cut back by 7 bases and J by 8 bases. CDR3 size: 13 residues. The V gene's germline CDR1 is LNHNV and CDR2 YYDKDF (reference sequence).

This chain connects TRBV19 to TRBJ2-1; 12 bases fit TRBD2. The CDR3 loop spans 16 amino acids. The germline V gene has CDR1 LNHDA and CDR2 SQIVND (reference sequence). V shed 1 base and J 6 bases; nucleotides not matched to a gene: 4. CDR3 protein: CASSIGLAGGFNEQFF. The DNA of the CDR3 is TGTGCCAGTAGTATAGGTCTAGCGGGAGGGTTCAATGAGCAGTTCTTC.

V usage is TRBV4-1 and J usage is TRBJ2-3; D remains ambiguous. The germline CDR1 and CDR2 sequences are MGHRA and YSYEKL. CDR3 size: 14 residues. Trimming removed 0 bases from V and 3 bases from J, with 7 bases in between. CDR3 in DNA: TGCGCCAGCAGCCAAGATCCCCAGACAGATACGCAGTATTTT. Amino acids: CASSQDPQTDTQYF.

The chain recombines TRBV7-9 with TRBJ1-1; possible D gene TRBD1, 6 bases. Germline V gene sequence: CDR1 SEHNR, CDR2 FQNEAQ (reference sequence). V was trimmed by 5 bases and J by 4 bases, leaving 11 bases between them. This CDR3 comprises 13 residues. The CDR3 here is CASSVQGFTEAFF. CDR3 in DNA: TGTGCCAGCAGCGTACAGGGTTTCACTGAAGCTTTCTTT.

The rearrangement joins TRBV11-1 to TRBJ2-4; no firm D call. Trimming left V 4 bases short and J 0 bases short, with 7 bases between. This CDR3 has 14 residues. Germline-derived CDR1 and CDR2 are SGHAT and FQDESV (reference sequence). The CDR3 coding sequence is TGTGCCAGCAGCTCGAGAGGAGCCAAAAACATTCAGTACTTC. It codes for CASSSRGAKNIQYF.

The chain uses TRBV10-1 and TRBJ2-1; the match to TRBD1 covers 8 bases. The CDR3 is made up of 13 amino acids. Trimming removed 6 bases from V and 10 bases from J; junction bases left unmatched: 8. Germline assignment: CDR1 WNHNN and CDR2 SYGVQD (reference sequence). The CDR3 nucleotides are TGCGCCAGCAGACGGGACAGGAGCGGGGAGCAGTTCTTC. Residues: CASRRDRSGEQFF.

A note on this clone: This specimen includes other DNA sequences encoding the same CDR3. The rearrangement uses TRBV7-9 and TRBJ2-2, with D uncertain. The V end was cut by 1 base, the J end by 4 bases, with 4 bases between. This CDR3 has 13 residues. Germline CDR1 SEHNR, CDR2 FQNEAQ (reference sequence). The CDR3 DNA reads as TGTGCCAGCAGCTTAGGCGGCACCGGGGAGCTGTTTTTT. Translation gives CASSLGGTGELFF.

The chain couples TRBV11-2 to TRBJ1-5, with D hard to call. The CDR3 spans 13 residues. Looked up from germline, CDR1 is SGHAT and CDR2 is FQNNGV. V was shortened by 1 base and J by 2 bases, with 3 bases between the two germline ends. The CDR3 is CASSLAGNQPQHF. CDR3 nucleotide sequence: TGTGCCAGCAGCTTAGCAGGCAATCAGCCCCAGCATTTT.

The chain carries TRBV27 and TRBJ2-7; D ambiguous. CDR3 size: 15 residues. Germline V gene sequence: CDR1 MNHEY, CDR2 SMNVEV (reference sequence). The ends were cut back, 5 bases at V and 0 bases at J, with 14 bases in the middle. The CDR3 spells CASSNSRTVSYEQYF. CDR3 DNA sequence: TGTGCCAGCAGTAATTCCCGAACCGTCTCCTACGAGCAGTACTTC.

The chain carries TRBV5-1 and TRBJ2-1; 9 nucleotides match TRBD1. V shed 0 bases, J shed 6 bases, and the junction held 7 bases outside the gene matches. The germline V gene has CDR1 SGHRS and CDR2 YFSETQ. This CDR3 contains 16 residues. The CDR3 here is CASSLEGTGPGNEQFF. For the CDR3, the DNA is TGCGCCAGCAGCTTGGAAGGGACAGGGCCGGGCAATGAGCAGTTCTTC. The complete variable domain, with remaining parts taken from reference TRBV5-1 and TRBJ2-1, reads KAGVTQTPRYLIKTRGQQVTLSCSPISGHRSVSWYQQTPGQGLQFLFEYFSETQRNKGNFPGRFSGRQFSNSRSEMNVSTLELGDSALYLCASSLEGTGPGNEQFFGPGTRLTVL.

The chain recombines TRBV5-4 with TRBJ2-3, with 11 bases lining up with TRBD2. There are 16 residues in the CDR3. The germline V gene has CDR1 SGHNT and CDR2 YYREEE (reference sequence). Trimming removed 4 bases from V and 2 bases from J; junction bases left unmatched: 6. DNA of the CDR3: TGTGCCAGCAGCAGGGGACTAGCGGAACTCACAGATACGCAGTATTTT. Residues: CASSRGLAELTDTQYF.

The chain joins TRBV28 to TRBJ1-1; D is possibly TRBD1 (5 bases). This CDR3 has 16 amino acids. From germline, CDR1 is MDHEN and CDR2 SYDVKM. Trimming removed 7 bases at V and 0 bases at J, with 18 bases between. The CDR3 reads CASTRYLGGLNTEAFF. The DNA for the CDR3 is TGTGCCAGCACCCGCTACCTTGGGGGACTGAACACTGAAGCTTTCTTT.

The chain combines TRBV7-2 with TRBJ2-1; 7 nucleotides agree with TRBD2. The CDR3 sequence is 17 residues long. CDR1 is SGHTA, CDR2 FQGNSA, per germline. The trim removed 1 base at V and 2 bases at J, leaving 8 bases unmatched. CDR3 nucleotide sequence: TGTGCCAGCAGCTTAGTTGCTAGCGGTTTAGCCTACAATGAGCAGTTCTTC. It yields the protein CASSLVASGLAYNEQFF. Based on the CDR3 plus reference TRBV7-2 and TRBJ2-1, the full variable domain is GAGVSQSPSNKVTEKGKDVELRCDPISGHTALYWYRQSLGQGLEFLIYFQGNSAPDKSGLPSDRFSAERTGGSVSTLTIQRTQQEDSAVYLCASSLVASGLAYNEQFFGPGTRLTVL.